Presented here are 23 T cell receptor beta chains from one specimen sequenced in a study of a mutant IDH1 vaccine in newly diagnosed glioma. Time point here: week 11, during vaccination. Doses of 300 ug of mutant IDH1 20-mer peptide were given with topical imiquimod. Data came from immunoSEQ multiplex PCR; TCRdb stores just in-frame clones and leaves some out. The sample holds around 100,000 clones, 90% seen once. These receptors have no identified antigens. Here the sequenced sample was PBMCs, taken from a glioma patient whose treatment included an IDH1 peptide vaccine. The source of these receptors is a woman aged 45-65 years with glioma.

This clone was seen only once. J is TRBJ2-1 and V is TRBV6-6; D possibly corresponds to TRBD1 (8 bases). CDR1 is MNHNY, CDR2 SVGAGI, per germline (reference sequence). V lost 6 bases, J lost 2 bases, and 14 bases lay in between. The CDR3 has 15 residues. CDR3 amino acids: CASSHTGGAYNEQFF. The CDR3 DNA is TGTGCCAGCAGCCATACAGGGGGGGCCTACAATGAGCAGTTCTTC.

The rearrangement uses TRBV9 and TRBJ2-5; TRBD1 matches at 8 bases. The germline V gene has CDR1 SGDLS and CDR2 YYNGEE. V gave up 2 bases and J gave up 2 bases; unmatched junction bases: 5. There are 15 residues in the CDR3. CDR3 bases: TGTGCCAGCAGCGTTCTCGGGACAGGACAAGAGACCCAGTACTTC. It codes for CASSVLGTGQETQYF.

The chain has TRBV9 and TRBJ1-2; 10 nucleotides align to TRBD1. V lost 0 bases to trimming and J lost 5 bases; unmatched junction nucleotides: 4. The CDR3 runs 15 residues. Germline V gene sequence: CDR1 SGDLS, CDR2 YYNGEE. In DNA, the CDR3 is TGTGCCAGCAGCGTAGAGGACAGGGGGAGGTATGGCTACACCTTC. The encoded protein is CASSVEDRGRYGYTF.

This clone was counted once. For the CDR3, the DNA is TGTGCCAGCAGCTTAGGGACTGGCTACGAGCAGTACTTC. It yields the protein CASSLGTGYEQYF. V gene TRBV7-6 combines with J gene TRBJ2-7, with D possibly TRBD2 on 5 matching bases. This CDR3 has 13 amino acids. V was clipped by 1 base and J by 3 bases, with 7 bases between them. Per germline, CDR1 SGHVS and CDR2 FNYEAQ.

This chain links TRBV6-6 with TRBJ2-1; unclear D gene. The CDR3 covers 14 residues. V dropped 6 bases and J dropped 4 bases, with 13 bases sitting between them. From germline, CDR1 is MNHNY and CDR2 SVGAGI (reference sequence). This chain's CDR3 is CASSLDGSYNEQFF. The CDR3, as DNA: TGTGCCAGCAGCCTGGACGGGTCATACAATGAGCAGTTCTTC.

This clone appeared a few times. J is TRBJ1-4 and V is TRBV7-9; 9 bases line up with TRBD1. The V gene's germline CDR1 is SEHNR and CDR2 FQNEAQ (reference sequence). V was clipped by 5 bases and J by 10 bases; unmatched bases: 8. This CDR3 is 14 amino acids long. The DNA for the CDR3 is TGTGCCAGCAGCCAAGGTTTGGGACAGGGAAAACTGTTTTTT. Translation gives CASSQGLGQGKLFF. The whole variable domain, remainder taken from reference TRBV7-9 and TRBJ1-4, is DTGVSQNPRHKITKRGQNVTFRCDPISEHNRLYWYRQTLGQGPEFLTYFQNEAQLEKSRLLSDRFSAERPKGSFSTLEIQRTEQGDSAMYLCASSQGLGQGKLFFGSGTQLSVL.

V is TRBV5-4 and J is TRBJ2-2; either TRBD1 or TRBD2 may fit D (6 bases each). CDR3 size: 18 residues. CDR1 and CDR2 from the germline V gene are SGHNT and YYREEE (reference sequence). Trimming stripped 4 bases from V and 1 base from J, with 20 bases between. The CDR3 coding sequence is TGTGCCAGCAGCGGCCCCGGGGGCTCTCGCGGGAACACCGGGGAGCTGTTTTTT. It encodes CASSGPGGSRGNTGELFF.

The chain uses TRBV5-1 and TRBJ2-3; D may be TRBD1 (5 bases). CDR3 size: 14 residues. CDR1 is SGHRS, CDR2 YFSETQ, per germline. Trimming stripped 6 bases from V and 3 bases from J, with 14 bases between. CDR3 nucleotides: TGCGCCAGCACAGGGCAGACCCTTACAGATACGCAGTATTTT. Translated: CASTGQTLTDTQYF.

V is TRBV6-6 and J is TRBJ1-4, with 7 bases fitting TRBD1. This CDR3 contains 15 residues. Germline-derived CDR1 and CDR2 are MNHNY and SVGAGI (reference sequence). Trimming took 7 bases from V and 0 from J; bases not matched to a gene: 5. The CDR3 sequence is CASTLTGATNEKLFF. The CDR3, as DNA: TGTGCCAGCACTCTTACAGGGGCAACTAATGAAAAACTGTTTTTT.

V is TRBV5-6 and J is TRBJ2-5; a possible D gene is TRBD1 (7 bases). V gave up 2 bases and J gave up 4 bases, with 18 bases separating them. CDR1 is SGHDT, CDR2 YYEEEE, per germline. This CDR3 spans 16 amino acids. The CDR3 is CASSLPTGRRGETQYF. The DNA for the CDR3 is TGTGCCAGCAGCTTACCGACAGGGAGGCGAGGAGAGACCCAGTACTTC.

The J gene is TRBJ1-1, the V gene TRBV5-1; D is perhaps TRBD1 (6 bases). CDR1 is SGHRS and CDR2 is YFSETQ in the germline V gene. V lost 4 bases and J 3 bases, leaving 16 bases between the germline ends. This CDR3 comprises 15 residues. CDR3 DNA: TGCGCCAGCAGCCGAGGGGGGGCCTCGGACACTGAAGCTTTCTTT. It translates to CASSRGGASDTEAFF.

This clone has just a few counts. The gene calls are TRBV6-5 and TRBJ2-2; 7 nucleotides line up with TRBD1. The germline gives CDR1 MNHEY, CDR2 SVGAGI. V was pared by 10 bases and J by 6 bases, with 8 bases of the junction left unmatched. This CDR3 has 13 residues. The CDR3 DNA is TGTGCCATTCTTGACAGGGCGGCCGGGGAGCTGTTTTTT. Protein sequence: CAILDRAAGELFF.

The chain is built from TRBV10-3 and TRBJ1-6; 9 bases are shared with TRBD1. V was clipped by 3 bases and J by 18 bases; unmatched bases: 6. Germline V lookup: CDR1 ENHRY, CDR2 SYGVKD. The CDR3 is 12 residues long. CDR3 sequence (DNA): TGTGCCATCAGTGACCCCGGGACAGGGCACCACTTT. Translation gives CAISDPGTGHHF.

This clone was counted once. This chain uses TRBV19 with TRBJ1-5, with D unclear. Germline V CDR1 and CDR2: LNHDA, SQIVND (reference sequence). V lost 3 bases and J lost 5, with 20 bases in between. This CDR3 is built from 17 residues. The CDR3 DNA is TGTGCCAGTAGTATCGCGCGGACTTCCCGAAGCTATCAGCCCCAGCATTTT. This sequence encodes CASSIARTSRSYQPQHF.

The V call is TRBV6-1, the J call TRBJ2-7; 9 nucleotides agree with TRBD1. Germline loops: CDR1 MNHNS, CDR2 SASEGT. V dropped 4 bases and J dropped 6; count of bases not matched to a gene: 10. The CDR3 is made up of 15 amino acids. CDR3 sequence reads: CASSGGQGRFGEQYF. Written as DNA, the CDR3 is TGTGCCAGCAGTGGTGGACAGGGGAGGTTCGGCGAGCAGTACTTC.

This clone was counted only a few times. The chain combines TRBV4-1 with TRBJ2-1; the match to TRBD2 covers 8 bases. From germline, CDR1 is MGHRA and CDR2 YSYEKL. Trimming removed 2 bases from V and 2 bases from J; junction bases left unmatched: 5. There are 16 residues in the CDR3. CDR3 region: CASSQYTSGAYNEQFF. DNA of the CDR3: TGCGCCAGCAGCCAATACACTAGCGGAGCCTACAATGAGCAGTTCTTC.

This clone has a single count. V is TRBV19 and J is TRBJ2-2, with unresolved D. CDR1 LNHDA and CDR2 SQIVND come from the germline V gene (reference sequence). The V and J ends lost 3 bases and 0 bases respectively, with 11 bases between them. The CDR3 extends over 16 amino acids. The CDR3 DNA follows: TGTGCCAGTAGTATTTATGACGGCTCGAACACCGGGGAGCTGTTTTTT. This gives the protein CASSIYDGSNTGELFF.

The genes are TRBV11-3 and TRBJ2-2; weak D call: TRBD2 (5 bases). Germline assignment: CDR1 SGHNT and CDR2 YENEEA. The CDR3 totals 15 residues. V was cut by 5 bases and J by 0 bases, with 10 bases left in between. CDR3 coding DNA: TGTGCCAGCAGCGGTTTGGGAGCGAACACCGGGGAGCTGTTTTTT. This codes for CASSGLGANTGELFF.

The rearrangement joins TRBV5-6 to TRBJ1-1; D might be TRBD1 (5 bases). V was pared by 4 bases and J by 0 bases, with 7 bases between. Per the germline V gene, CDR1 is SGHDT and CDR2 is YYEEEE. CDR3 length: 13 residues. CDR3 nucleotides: TGTGCCAGCAGCCCGGGGCTGAACACTGAAGCTTTCTTT. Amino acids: CASSPGLNTEAFF.

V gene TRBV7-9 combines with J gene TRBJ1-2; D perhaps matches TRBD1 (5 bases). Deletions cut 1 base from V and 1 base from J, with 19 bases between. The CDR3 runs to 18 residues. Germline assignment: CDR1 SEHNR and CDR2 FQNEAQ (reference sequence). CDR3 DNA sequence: TGTGCCAGCAGCTTAGGGGGGACGGCCTCGCGGGGTAACTATGGCTACACCTTC. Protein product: CASSLGGTASRGNYGYTF.

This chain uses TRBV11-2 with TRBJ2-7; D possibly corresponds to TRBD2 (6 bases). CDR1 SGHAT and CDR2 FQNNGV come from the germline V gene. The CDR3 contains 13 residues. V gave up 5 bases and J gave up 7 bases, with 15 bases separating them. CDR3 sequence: CASSPRGPREQYF. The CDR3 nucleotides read TGTGCCAGCAGCCCGCGGGGTCCGCGGGAGCAGTACTTC.

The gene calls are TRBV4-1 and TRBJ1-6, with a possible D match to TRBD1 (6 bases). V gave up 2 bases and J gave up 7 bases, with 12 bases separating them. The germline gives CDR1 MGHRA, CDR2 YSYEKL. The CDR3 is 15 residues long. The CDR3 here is CASSQLTGINSPLHF. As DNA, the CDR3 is TGCGCCAGCAGCCAACTAACAGGGATCAATTCACCCCTCCACTTT.

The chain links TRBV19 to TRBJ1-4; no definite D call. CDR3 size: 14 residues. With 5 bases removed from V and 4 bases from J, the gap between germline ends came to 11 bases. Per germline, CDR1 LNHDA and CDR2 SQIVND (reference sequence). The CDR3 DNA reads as TGTGCCAGTAGTGGCACGGTTTATAATGAAAAACTGTTTTTT. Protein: CASSGTVYNEKLFF.